This T cell receptor beta chain was obtained from a study of CD8 T cells in Susac syndrome. TCR beta sequencing was performed on blood CD8+ and CD4+ T cells. TEMRA cells were FACS-enriched, with CD8+ and CD4+ T cells isolated negatively. CDR1 and CDR2 (germline): MDHEN, SYDVKM. The CDR3 has 17 residues. Trimming left V 5 bases short and J 2 bases short, with 20 bases between. cDNA came from around 0.5 to 1 ug RNA primed by random hexamers. TCR beta CDR3 was amplified by immunoSEQ covering 54 Vbeta and 13 Jbeta. TCRdb used MiXCR to reprocess the immunoSEQ multiplex PCR reads, holding one entry per CDR3 protein. The sample contains 130,000 or so distinct CDR3 sequences, around 94% of which appear only once.

The chain links TRBV28 to TRBJ2-3; tentative D call: TRBD1 (6 bases). The sequence was collected from a human donor in good health. The sequenced sample consisted of CD4+ T cells from PBMCs. DNA of the CDR3: TGTGCCAGCAGTCCGGCAGGGCAGGGGATCCTCACAGATACGCAGTATTTT. This codes for CASSPAGQGILTDTQYF.